A selection of T cell receptor beta chains follows, all from one sample in a study of T cells after yellow fever vaccination. Via MiXCR, TCRdb re-called the 5' RACE reads, giving one row per CDR3 protein. The sample carries about 320,000 distinct CDR3 sequences, 3.5% to 4.5% recorded once. This material consisted of PBMCs, taken 15 days after the yellow fever booster vaccination. Receptor source: a man younger than 30 who received the YFV17D yellow fever vaccine. CDR3s include the opening cysteine and the closing phenylalanine or tryptophan. D genes are given only for firm matches. Only some rows state a clone size, as once, few, many or a class for expanded clones.

d_gene | abundance | j_gene | v_gene | CDR3aa | CDR3nt
NA | few | TRBJ2-1 | TRBV4-2 | CASSPEQGIHNEQFF | TGTGCCAGCAGCCCGGAACAGGGTATCCACAATGAGCAGTTCTTC
NA | few | TRBJ1-4 | TRBV20-1 | CSASWVNEKLFF | TGCAGTGCCTCCTGGGTTAATGAAAAACTGTTTTTT
NA | NA | TRBJ2-6 | TRBV7-9 | CASSSTVGANVLTF | TGTGCCAGCAGCTCCACGGTAGGGGCCAACGTCCTGACTTTC
NA | NA | TRBJ2-2 | TRBV5-1 | CASSGVTSYTGELFF | TGCGCCAGCAGTGGGGTCACCTCGTACACCGGGGAGCTGTTTTTT
NA | few | TRBJ1-6 | TRBV10-3 | CAISELVGSSPLHF | TGTGCCATCAGTGAGTTAGTGGGTTCTTCACCCCTCCACTTT
NA | NA | TRBJ2-1 | TRBV6-4 | CASRWGDEQFF | TGTGCCAGCAGGTGGGGGGATGAGCAGTTCTTC
TRBD1 | many | TRBJ1-2 | TRBV7-2 | CASSPEGAYGYTF | TGTGCCAGCAGCCCTGAGGGGGCGTATGGCTACACCTTC
TRBD1 | few | TRBJ1-2 | TRBV18 | CASSPPGQALSYTF | TGTGCCAGCTCACCGCCGGGACAGGCTTTGAGCTACACCTTC
TRBD1 | few | TRBJ1-6 | TRBV24-1 | CAPTMDRAKNSPLHF | TGTGCCCCGACCATGGACAGGGCGAAAAATTCACCCCTCCACTTT
NA | few | TRBJ2-2 | TRBV10-3 | CAISQYPQGTGELFF | TGTGCCATCAGTCAATACCCACAGGGTACCGGGGAGCTGTTTTTT